The present T cell receptor (beta chain) was sequenced within a study of control samples from healthy donors and cancer patients. Profiling relied on immunoSEQ multiplex PCR, and the TCRdb table lists in-frame clones only, not all of them. In the table there are 170,000 or so clones, approximately 92% of which are singletons. The trim removed 3 bases at V and 6 bases at J, leaving 13 bases unmatched. Germline V gene data show CDR1 as SGHDN and CDR2 as FVKESK. The CDR3 contains 16 residues. Sequencing was done on a sample of blood. This clonotype was sampled from a man between 18 and 29 years old in good health. The chain carries TRBV14 and TRBJ2-5; the match to TRBD2 covers 7 bases. The CDR3 protein is CASSHPGTGGRKTQYF. CDR3 coding DNA: TGTGCCAGCAGCCATCCCGGGACGGGGGGTAGGAAGACCCAGTACTTC. Full variable domain (missing parts from reference TRBV14 and TRBJ2-5): EAGVTQFPSHSVIEKGQTVTLRCDPISGHDNLYWYRRVMGKEIKFLLHFVKESKQDESGMPNNRFLAERTGGTYSTLKVQPAELEDSGVYFCASSHPGTGGRKTQYFGPGTRLLVL.